Presented here are 29 T cell receptor beta chains from one specimen sequenced in a study of blood T cell repertoires in COVID-19. Data came from immunoSEQ multiplex PCR; TCRdb stores just in-frame clones and leaves some out. The sample records around 250,000 clones, roughly 90% being singletons. Material: peripheral blood. Receptor source: a woman aged 40 to 49 who had recovered from COVID-19.

This chain uses TRBV7-2 with TRBJ2-7; 8 nucleotides match TRBD2. The trim removed 0 bases at V and 6 bases at J, leaving 4 bases unmatched. The CDR3 totals 14 residues. From germline, CDR1 is SGHTA and CDR2 FQGNSA. CDR3 residues: CASSLAGLVGEQYF. DNA for the CDR3: TGTGCCAGCAGCTTAGCGGGACTAGTCGGCGAGCAGTACTTC.

The chain combines TRBV5-8 with TRBJ2-5, with TRBD2 matching over 11 bases. Germline trimming cut 1 base from V and 5 bases from J; bases unmatched to any gene: 13. The CDR3 has 18 residues. CDR1 is SGHTS and CDR2 is YDEGEE in the germline V gene. The CDR3 DNA is TGTGCCAGCAGCTTGTTTTTGGCTAGCGGGAGGACCGGGGAGACCCAGTACTTC. This translates into CASSLFLASGRTGETQYF.

The chain combines TRBV7-2 with TRBJ1-2, with 7 nucleotides matching TRBD1. This CDR3 has 15 residues. Per germline, CDR1 SGHTA and CDR2 FQGNSA. J was trimmed by 8 bases and V by 1 base; bases with no gene match: 10. CDR3 bases: TGTGCCAGCAGCTTAGGGCCTTTAGGGGGCGACGGCTACACCTTC. It yields the protein CASSLGPLGGDGYTF.

The chain joins TRBV5-1 to TRBJ2-7, with TRBD2 identical over 8 bases. CDR3 length: 12 amino acids. With 8 bases clipped from V and 6 bases from J, the junction kept 7 bases outside the gene matches. Germline-derived CDR1 and CDR2 are SGHRS and YFSETQ. The CDR3 is CASTGTSSEQYF. The CDR3 DNA follows: TGCGCCAGTACCGGGACTAGTAGCGAGCAGTACTTC.

V and J are TRBV10-3 and TRBJ2-7; TRBD1 might be the D (5 bases). V gave up 0 bases and J gave up 3 bases, with 12 bases separating them. The CDR3 length is 15 residues. Germline CDR1 reads ENHRY; CDR2 reads SYGVKD. For the CDR3, the DNA is TGTGCCATCAGTGAGTCCCCCCAGGGTGTCTACGAGCAGTACTTC. It codes for CAISESPQGVYEQYF.

The chain combines TRBV2 with TRBJ2-1, with a weak D call TRBD2 (6 bases). Germline loops: CDR1 SNHLY, CDR2 FYNNEI. The CDR3 sequence is 14 residues long. The V and J ends lost 0 bases and 12 bases respectively, with 15 bases between them. In DNA, the CDR3 is TGTGCCAGCAGTGAAGCGTCGACAGTCGGGGGGCAGTTCTTC. It translates to CASSEASTVGGQFF.

The rearrangement links TRBV7-9 to TRBJ1-1; weak D call: TRBD1 (5 bases). The CDR3 has 14 residues. Between the trimmed V and J ends, which lost 1 base and 5 bases, there was a span of 11 bases. In germline, CDR1 is SEHNR, CDR2 FQNEAQ (reference sequence). This CDR3 is CASSLGQLRTEAFF. In nucleotides, the CDR3 is TGTGCCAGCAGCTTAGGACAGTTAAGGACTGAAGCTTTCTTT. The complete variable domain, with remaining parts taken from reference TRBV7-9 and TRBJ1-1, reads DTGVSQNPRHKITKRGQNVTFRCDPISEHNRLYWYRQTLGQGPEFLTYFQNEAQLEKSRLLSDRFSAERPKGSFSTLEIQRTEQGDSAMYLCASSLGQLRTEAFFGQGTRLTVV.

This clone has more than one count but fewer than ten. V usage is TRBV5-4 and J usage is TRBJ1-1; D remains ambiguous. Germline V lookup: CDR1 SGHNT, CDR2 YYREEE (reference sequence). V lost 0 bases, J lost 4 bases, and 7 bases lay in between. The length of the CDR3 is 13 residues. The CDR3 reads CASSLDGGTEAFF. In DNA form, the CDR3 reads TGTGCCAGCAGCTTGGATGGAGGCACTGAAGCTTTCTTT.

The V and J genes are TRBV25-1 and TRBJ2-1; 9 nucleotides match TRBD2. The V segment lost 5 bases and the J segment 6 bases; nucleotides outside the gene matches: 14. This CDR3 is 17 amino acids long. Germline values: CDR1 MGHDK, CDR2 SYGVNS. DNA for the CDR3: TGTGCCAGCAGTCCGGGCCCACACGGGACTAGCCCCAATGAGCAGTTCTTC. Its protein is CASSPGPHGTSPNEQFF. The full variable domain, rest sourced from reference TRBV25-1 and TRBJ2-1, is EADIYQTPRYLVIGTGKKITLECSQTMGHDKMYWYQQDPGMELHLIHYSYGVNSTEKGDLSSESTVSRIRTEHFPLTLESARPSHTSQYLCASSPGPHGTSPNEQFFGPGTRLTVL.

V is TRBV19 and J is TRBJ1-2; D is unresolved. CDR1 is LNHDA and CDR2 is SQIVND in the germline V gene (reference sequence). This CDR3 spans 14 amino acids. The ends were cut back, 5 bases at V and 2 bases at J, with 12 bases in the middle. CDR3 sequence: CASSYREGNYGYTF. The DNA of the CDR3 is TGTGCCAGTAGTTACAGAGAGGGCAACTATGGCTACACCTTC.

The rearrangement uses TRBV3-1 (or the pseudogene TRBV3-2) and TRBJ2-7, with 8 bases aligning to TRBD2. Trimming cost V 0 bases and J 0 bases; bases outside gene matches: 7. The germline gives CDR1 LGHDT, CDR2 YNNKEL (reference sequence). The CDR3 has 17 amino acids. CDR3 sequence reads: CASSQDWGGRSSYEQYF. Here the CDR3 DNA reads TGTGCCAGCAGCCAAGATTGGGGCGGGAGGAGCTCCTACGAGCAGTACTTC.

The table lists this clone with a few counts. The genes are TRBV11-3 and TRBJ2-1, with 9 bases identical to TRBD1. J lost 6 bases, V lost 4 bases, and 4 bases had no gene match. The CDR3 covers 14 residues. Per the germline V gene, CDR1 is SGHNT and CDR2 is YENEEA. The CDR3 DNA follows: TGTGCCAGCAGCTCCCGGGACAGGGCCAATGAGCAGTTCTTC. Its protein product is CASSSRDRANEQFF.

This sequence joins TRBV7-9 and TRBJ1-6; no reliable D call. In germline, CDR1 is SEHNR, CDR2 FQNEAQ (reference sequence). The length of the CDR3 is 13 residues. V was pared by 3 bases and J by 10 bases, with 10 bases between. CDR3 amino acids: CASSLQPVSPLHF. CDR3 nucleotides: TGTGCCAGCAGCTTGCAACCGGTCTCACCCCTCCACTTT.

The CDR3 nucleotides read TGCGCCAGCAGCTTGGGATTAGCGGTCTCCTACAATGAGCAGTTCTTC. The encoded protein is CASSLGLAVSYNEQFF. V and J are TRBV5-1 and TRBJ2-1; tentatively, D is TRBD2 (6 bases). V was shortened by 0 bases and J by 0 bases, with 10 bases between the two germline ends. This CDR3 is built from 16 residues. Germline-derived CDR1 and CDR2 are SGHRS and YFSETQ.

The chain carries TRBV6-2 or TRBV6-3 and TRBJ2-7; 8 positions agree with TRBD1. The CDR3 is made up of 14 amino acids. The germline V gene has CDR1 MNHEY and CDR2 SVGEGT. V shed 5 bases and J 3 bases; nucleotides not matched to a gene: 6. In nucleotides, the CDR3 is TGTGCCAGCAGTAAGGGACAGGCCAGCTACGAGCAGTACTTC. Translating gives CASSKGQASYEQYF.

The chain has TRBV29-1 and TRBJ2-7; 8 positions match TRBD1. V lost 7 bases, J lost 6 bases, and 11 bases stayed unmatched. The CDR3 length is 13 residues. Germline CDR1 reads SQVTM; CDR2 reads ANQGSEA. Here the CDR3 reads CSATTGVSPEQYF. The CDR3 DNA reads as TGCAGCGCTACGACAGGGGTCTCCCCCGAGCAGTACTTC.

This chain uses TRBV29-1 with TRBJ1-4; D is perhaps TRBD1 (6 bases). There are 14 residues in the CDR3. Germline-derived CDR1 and CDR2 are SQVTM and ANQGSEA. The V end was cut by 0 bases, the J end by 8 bases, with 13 bases between. CDR3 loop: CSVEEARGAEKLFF. For the CDR3, the DNA is TGCAGCGTTGAAGAGGCCAGGGGCGCCGAAAAACTGTTTTTT.

This clone occurred a few times. The CDR3 sequence: CATSRDTILAGGPTGELFF. DNA for the CDR3: TGTGCCACCAGCAGAGATACTATCCTAGCGGGAGGACCTACCGGGGAGCTGTTTTTT. The V and J genes are TRBV15 and TRBJ2-2, with 11 nucleotides matching TRBD2. The V gene's germline CDR1 is LNHNV and CDR2 YYDKDF (reference sequence). V lost 0 bases and J lost 5; bases outside the gene matches: 11. CDR3 length equals 19 residues.

This chain joins TRBV9 and TRBJ2-5, with TRBD2 matching over 14 bases. The CDR3 extends over 18 amino acids. V shed 4 bases and J 0 bases; nucleotides not matched to a gene: 8. The germline V gene encodes CDR1 SGDLS and CDR2 YYNGEE. The CDR3 protein is CASSPGLAGGLYQETQYF. The CDR3 nucleotides are TGTGCCAGCAGCCCCGGACTAGCGGGAGGACTGTACCAAGAGACCCAGTACTTC.

This chain joins TRBV24-1 and TRBJ2-5; D remains ambiguous. The CDR3 runs to 13 residues. Germline V gene lookup returns CDR1 KGHDR and CDR2 SFDVKD. The V end was cut by 8 bases, the J end by 3 bases, with 12 bases between. CDR3 sequence: CATNDGAEETQYF. The CDR3 nucleotides read TGTGCCACCAACGACGGTGCGGAAGAGACCCAGTACTTC.

This clone was found once. CDR3 sequence reads: CASSEYGSGSLNTEAFF. The CDR3 bases are TGTGCCAGCAGTGAATATGGTTCAGGAAGCTTGAACACTGAAGCTTTCTTT. The chain combines TRBV6-1 with TRBJ1-1; D call uncertain. This CDR3 has 17 residues. V lost 2 bases to trimming and J lost 0 bases, with 16 bases between them. CDR1 MNHNS and CDR2 SASEGT come from the germline V gene.

V is TRBV30 and J is TRBJ1-4, with a weak D call TRBD1 (6 bases). V was shortened by 4 bases and J by 5 bases, with 14 bases between the two germline ends. The germline CDR1 and CDR2 sequences are GTSNPN and SVGIG (reference sequence). The CDR3 consists of 14 residues. The CDR3 DNA is TGTGCCTGGACCCCGGACAGCTCCAATGAAAAACTGTTTTTT. The encoded protein is CAWTPDSSNEKLFF.

V gene TRBV7-3 combines with J gene TRBJ2-7; D might be TRBD2 (5 bases). Germline values: CDR1 SGHTA, CDR2 FQGTGA. This CDR3 contains 13 residues. The ends were cut back, 0 bases at V and 7 bases at J, with 10 bases in the middle. CDR3 protein: CASSLTGSGEQYF. Written as DNA, the CDR3 is TGTGCCAGCAGCTTAACCGGGTCGGGGGAGCAGTACTTC.

The gene calls are TRBV7-9 and TRBJ2-3; D gene unclear. V was pared by 2 bases and J by 3 bases, with 12 bases between. The germline V gene has CDR1 SEHNR and CDR2 FQNEAQ (reference sequence). This CDR3 region has 15 residues. In DNA, the CDR3 is TGTGCCAGCAGCTTACCCGGCGTGACAACAGATACGCAGTATTTT. Translation gives CASSLPGVTTDTQYF.

This chain uses TRBV9 with TRBJ2-7, with 7 bases that match TRBD1. V trimming: 0 bases; J trimming: 5 bases; junction bases outside the gene matches: 5. The CDR3 spans 14 residues. Looked up from germline, CDR1 is SGDLS and CDR2 is YYNGEE. The CDR3 loop reads CASSVGQGSDEQYF. The CDR3 DNA sequence: TGTGCCAGCAGCGTAGGACAGGGATCGGACGAGCAGTACTTC.

This chain links TRBV14 with TRBJ2-7, with 7 positions matching TRBD1. Germline V gene sequence: CDR1 SGHDN, CDR2 FVKESK. The CDR3 extends over 14 amino acids. Germline trimming cut 0 bases from V and 6 bases from J; bases unmatched to any gene: 5. This chain's CDR3 is CASSQDEGGTEQYF. The CDR3 coding sequence is TGTGCCAGCAGCCAAGATGAAGGGGGCACCGAGCAGTACTTC. The whole variable domain, filled in from reference TRBV14 and TRBJ2-7, reads EAGVTQFPSHSVIEKGQTVTLRCDPISGHDNLYWYRRVMGKEIKFLLHFVKESKQDESGMPNNRFLAERTGGTYSTLKVQPAELEDSGVYFCASSQDEGGTEQYFGPGTRLTVT.

The chain employs TRBV2 and TRBJ2-7, with 7 bases lining up with TRBD2. Germline assignment: CDR1 SNHLY and CDR2 FYNNEI. This CDR3 is built from 16 residues. V trimming: 4 bases; J trimming: 5 bases; junction bases outside the gene matches: 14. The CDR3 reads CASSGGVAGRAHEQYF. CDR3 nucleotide sequence: TGTGCCAGCAGTGGGGGGGTAGCAGGGAGGGCCCACGAGCAGTACTTC.

This chain joins TRBV30 and TRBJ2-5; tentatively, D is TRBD2 (6 bases). The germline V gene encodes CDR1 GTSNPN and CDR2 SVGIG (reference sequence). V was pared by 4 bases and J by 3 bases, with 18 bases between. The CDR3 sequence is 15 residues long. CDR3 bases: TGTGCCTGGATACCTAAGGCTGGGGGGAAAGAGACCCAGTACTTC. Translation: CAWIPKAGGKETQYF.

The chain uses TRBV4-2 and TRBJ2-2; D is undetermined. V was trimmed by 4 bases and J by 5 bases, leaving 8 bases between them. CDR1 is LGHNA, CDR2 YNFKEQ, per germline. CDR3 size: 13 residues. CDR3 DNA sequence: TGTGCCAGCAGCCCCACATGGACCGGGGAGCTGTTTTTT. Translation: CASSPTWTGELFF.